This TCR beta chain was retrieved from a study of early T cells in non-severe SARS-CoV-2 infection. cDNA molecules, individually, were tagged with unique molecular identifiers. TCRdb passed the 5' RACE reads through MiXCR, listing each CDR3 protein once. In the table there are tens of thousands of distinct CDR3 sequences, under 8% of which are singletons. This clonotype was counted many times. This CDR3 has 16 residues. The germline V gene encodes CDR1 KGHDR and CDR2 SFDVKD. J was trimmed by 8 bases and V by 2 bases; bases with no gene match: 11. This receptor was obtained from an adult who was a healthcare worker with PCR-confirmed SARS-CoV-2 infection or an uninfected control (not recorded which). V is TRBV24-1 and J is TRBJ2-1, with 7 bases matching TRBD1. The sample here was whole blood, taken at baseline. CDR3 in amino acids: CATSDSGTANWYEQFF. DNA of the CDR3: TGTGCCACCAGTGATTCCGGGACAGCGAATTGGTATGAGCAGTTCTTC.